The entry below gives a single T cell receptor beta chain sequence along with its context. The antigen is unknown. One entry per CDR3 protein, called by TCRdb with MiXCR from the reads. The sample contains 640,000 or so distinct CDR3 sequences, 30% to 40% of which appear only once. The CDR3 contains 16 residues. V was shortened by 5 bases and J by 0 bases, with 15 bases between the two germline ends. Germline V gene lookup returns CDR1 SGHKS and CDR2 YYEKEE (reference sequence). This specimen comes from a study of T cell repertoires in cytomegalovirus infection. Study information: Recently identified HLA-C-restricted and well-studied HLA-B-restricted CMV epitopes were used. CMV infection plus the matching HLA type was flagged by public TCR beta signatures. Study findings and constraints: It was HLA-C-restricted CMV-specific TCR beta clonotypes that dominated the response ex vivo. Based on cumulative public TCR beta family frequency, carriers of CMV plus the relevant HLA were identified.

This receptor was obtained from a human donor in good health (CMV status not recorded). Some clones in this sample may be carry-over from other donors' samples. The chain links TRBV5-5 to TRBJ2-1; D possibly corresponds to TRBD1 (5 bases). Sequences were derived from cultured PBMCs, sampled from culture after CMV antigen stimulation. CDR3 protein: CASSFQGSYSYNEQFF. As DNA, the CDR3 is TGTGCCAGCAGTTTTCAGGGATCCTACTCCTACAATGAGCAGTTCTTC.